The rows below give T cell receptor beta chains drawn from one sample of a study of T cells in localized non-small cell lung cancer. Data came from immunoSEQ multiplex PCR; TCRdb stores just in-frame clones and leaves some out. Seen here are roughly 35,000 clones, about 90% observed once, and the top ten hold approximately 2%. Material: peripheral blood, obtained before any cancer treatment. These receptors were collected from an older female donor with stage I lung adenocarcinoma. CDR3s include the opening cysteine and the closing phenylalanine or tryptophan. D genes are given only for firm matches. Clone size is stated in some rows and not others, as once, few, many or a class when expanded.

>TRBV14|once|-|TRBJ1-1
CASSQLGGKSRGEAFF
TGTGCCAGCAGCCAATTAGGTGGAAAGAGTAGGGGTGAAGCTTTCTTT
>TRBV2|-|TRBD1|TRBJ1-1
CASSVGGNMNTEAFF
TGTGCCAGCAGTGTAGGGGGCAATATGAACACTGAAGCTTTCTTT
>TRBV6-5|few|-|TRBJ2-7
CASSYDIPSGYEQYF
TGTGCCAGCAGTTACGACATCCCCTCGGGTTACGAGCAGTACTTC
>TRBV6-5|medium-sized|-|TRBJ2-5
CASSYSIRETQYF
TGTGCCAGCAGTTACTCGATACGAGAGACCCAGTACTTC
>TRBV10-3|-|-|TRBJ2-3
CAISESKDTQYF
TGTGCCATCAGTGAGTCGAAAGATACGCAGTATTTT
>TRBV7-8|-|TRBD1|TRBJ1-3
CASSSRTGNTIYF
TGTGCCAGCAGCTCAAGGACAGGGAACACCATATATTTT
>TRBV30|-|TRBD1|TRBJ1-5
CAWGQGYNQPQHF
TGTGCCTGGGGACAGGGTTACAATCAGCCCCAGCATTTT
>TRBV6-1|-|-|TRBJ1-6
CATQGAFSSRSPLHF
TGTGCCACCCAGGGCGCCTTTTCGTCGAGGTCACCCCTCCACTTT
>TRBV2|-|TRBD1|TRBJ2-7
CASRTTGQGIYEQYF
TGTGCCAGCAGGACGACGGGACAGGGAATCTACGAGCAGTACTTC
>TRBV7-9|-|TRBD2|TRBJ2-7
CASSWGLAGGEQYF
TGTGCCAGCAGCTGGGGACTAGCCGGCGGCGAGCAGTACTTC
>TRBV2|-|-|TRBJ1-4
CASKEGRGVEKLFF
TGTGCCAGCAAGGAGGGACGGGGGGTTGAAAAACTGTTTTTT
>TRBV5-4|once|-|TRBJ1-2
CASRQVRTGSYGYTF
TGTGCCAGCAGGCAAGTTCGGACGGGCAGCTATGGCTACACCTTC
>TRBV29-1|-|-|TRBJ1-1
CSVETPTPRGEAFF
TGCAGCGTTGAAACCCCGACGCCCCGAGGTGAAGCTTTCTTT
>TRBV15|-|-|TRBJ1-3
CATSRAPSGNTIYF
TGTGCCACCAGCAGAGCCCCCTCTGGAAACACCATATATTTT
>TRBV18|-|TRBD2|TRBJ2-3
CASSPGLAEADTQYF
TGTGCCAGCTCACCGGGACTAGCGGAGGCAGATACGCAGTATTTT
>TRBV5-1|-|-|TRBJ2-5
CASSVGAAQETQYF
TGCGCCAGCAGCGTCGGGGCAGCTCAAGAGACCCAGTACTTC
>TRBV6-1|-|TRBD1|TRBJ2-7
CASSESRQGYEQYF
TGTGCCAGCAGTGAATCTCGACAGGGTTACGAGCAGTACTTC
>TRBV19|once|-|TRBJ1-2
CASSIGGRYGYTF
TGTGCCAGTAGTATAGGGGGCCGGTATGGCTACACCTTC
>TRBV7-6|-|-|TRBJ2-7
CASSLAPHYEQYF
TGTGCCAGCAGCTTAGCGCCGCACTACGAGCAGTACTTC
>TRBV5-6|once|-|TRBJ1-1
CASSPLRGVNTEAFF
TGTGCCAGCAGCCCATTACGGGGTGTGAACACTGAAGCTTTCTTT
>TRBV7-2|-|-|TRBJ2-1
CASSVDTNNEQFF
TGTGCCAGCAGCGTTGACACAAACAATGAGCAGTTCTTC
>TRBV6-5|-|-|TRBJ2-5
CASSYSGASQETQYF
TGTGCCAGCAGTTACTCCGGCGCCAGTCAAGAGACCCAGTACTTC
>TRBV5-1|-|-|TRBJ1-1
CASSLEHTEAFF
TGCGCCAGCAGCTTGGAACACACTGAAGCTTTCTTT
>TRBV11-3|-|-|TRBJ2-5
CASSSPPASRETQYF
TGTGCCAGCAGCTCGCCCCCCGCTTCCCGGGAGACCCAGTACTTC
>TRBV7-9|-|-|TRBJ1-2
CASSLDTADYYGYTF
TGTGCCAGCAGCTTAGATACCGCCGACTACTATGGCTACACCTTC
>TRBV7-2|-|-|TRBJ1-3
CASSPRGGQRNTIYF
TGTGCCAGCAGCCCCCGCGGGGGCCAAAGAAACACCATATATTTT
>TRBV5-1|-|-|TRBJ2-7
CASSLGQGIYEQYF
TGCGCCAGCAGCTTGGGGCAGGGGATCTACGAGCAGTACTTC
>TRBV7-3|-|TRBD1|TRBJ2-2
CASSRQGNTGELFF
TGTGCCAGCAGCCGACAGGGGAACACCGGGGAGCTGTTTTTT
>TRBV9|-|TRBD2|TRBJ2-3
CASSVGAGATDTQYF
TGTGCCAGCAGCGTAGGAGCGGGGGCCACAGATACGCAGTATTTT
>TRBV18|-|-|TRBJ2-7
CASSPPPGAGSYEQYF
TGTGCCAGCTCACCACCGCCGGGGGCTGGTTCCTACGAGCAGTACTTC
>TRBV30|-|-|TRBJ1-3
CAWSVPPGPPGNTIYF
TGTGCCTGGAGTGTACCCCCGGGGCCCCCGGGAAACACCATATATTTT
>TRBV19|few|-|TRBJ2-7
CASSLQAGYYEQYF
TGTGCCAGTAGTTTACAGGCTGGTTATTACGAGCAGTACTTC
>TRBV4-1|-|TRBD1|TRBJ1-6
CASSQYRGNSPLHF
TGCGCCAGCAGCCAATACAGGGGGAATTCACCCCTCCACTTT
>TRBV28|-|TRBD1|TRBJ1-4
CASSLTGGLSEKLFF
TGTGCCAGCAGTTTAACAGGGGGATTGAGTGAAAAACTGTTTTTT
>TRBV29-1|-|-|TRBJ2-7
CSIGQGPVDEQYF
TGCAGCATTGGCCAGGGGCCGGTCGACGAGCAGTACTTC
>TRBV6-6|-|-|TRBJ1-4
CASSGTSFNEKLFF
TGTGCCAGCAGCGGCACTAGCTTTAATGAAAAACTGTTTTTT
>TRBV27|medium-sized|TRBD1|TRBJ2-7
CASSLQGANYEQYF
TGTGCCAGCAGCCTACAGGGGGCTAACTACGAGCAGTACTTC
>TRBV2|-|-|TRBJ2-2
CASTEGYTGELFF
TGTGCCAGCACTGAGGGATACACCGGGGAGCTGTTTTTT
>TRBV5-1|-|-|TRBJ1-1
CASSLALGNTEAFF
TGCGCCAGCAGCTTGGCCTTAGGGAACACTGAAGCTTTCTTT
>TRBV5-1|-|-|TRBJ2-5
CASSLEGIRETQYF
TGCGCCAGCAGCTTGGAGGGTATTAGAGAGACCCAGTACTTC
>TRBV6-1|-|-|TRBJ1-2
CAHLGAGPASGYTF
TGTGCCCACTTAGGGGCAGGCCCCGCATCGGGCTACACCTTC
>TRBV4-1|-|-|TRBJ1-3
CASSQDGQVSAGNTIYF
TGCGCCAGCAGCCAAGATGGGCAGGTTTCTGCTGGAAACACCATATATTTT
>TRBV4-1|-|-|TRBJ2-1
CASSQAGNSYNEQFF
TGCGCCAGCAGCCAAGCAGGTAACTCCTACAATGAGCAGTTCTTC
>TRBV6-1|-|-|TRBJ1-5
CASTNGENQPQHF
TGTGCCAGCACTAACGGGGAAAATCAGCCCCAGCATTTT
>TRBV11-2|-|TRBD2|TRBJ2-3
CASSLAAGGPGYTQYF
TGTGCCAGCAGCTTAGCGGCGGGGGGGCCTGGCTATACGCAGTATTTT
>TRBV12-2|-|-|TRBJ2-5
CARRRAGTSGGEETQYF
TGTGCAAGGCGGAGAGCCGGGACTAGCGGGGGGGAAGAGACCCAGTACTTC
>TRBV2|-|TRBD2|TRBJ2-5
CASRAGTSQETQYF
TGTGCCAGCAGAGCCGGGACTAGCCAAGAGACCCAGTACTTC
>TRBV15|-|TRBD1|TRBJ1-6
CATSKDRGLPPLHF
TGTGCCACCAGTAAGGACAGGGGGCTTCCACCCCTCCACTTT
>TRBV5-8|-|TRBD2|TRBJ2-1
CASSLEAGSYNEQFF
TGTGCCAGCAGCTTGGAAGCGGGGTCCTACAATGAGCAGTTCTTC
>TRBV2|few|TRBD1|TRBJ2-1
CASSPPGQSSYNEQFF
TGTGCCAGCAGTCCACCGGGACAGAGCTCCTACAATGAGCAGTTCTTC